The next 21 T cell receptor beta chains were all read from a single sample in a study of T cells in Graves' hyperthyroidism and ophthalmopathy (dated by TCRdb to the late 2010s). The library relied on multiplex PCR. The sample was run on an Illumina HiSeq 2000. The TCR beta CDR3 regions were amplified from the RNA transcripts. For the first round of RT-PCR on the TCR CDR3, the HTBI primer set was used together with the Qiagen OneStep RT-PCR kit. Through fastp at Q25 and MiXCR, TCRdb rebuilt clones from the public reads, retaining in-frame beta chains. Here each entry gathers all rows of one CDR3 protein and keeps the most common genes and DNA. This sample lists more than 600,000 distinct CDR3 sequences; about 17% were detected once. The ten largest clones add up to around 7.7% of the sample. The sample taken for sequencing was blood. These receptor sequences come from a man aged 18 to 30 with Graves' hyperthyroidism.

The chain combines TRBV9 with TRBJ1-2; a possible D gene is TRBD1 (5 bases). The CDR3 length is 16 residues. The germline V gene has CDR1 SGDLS and CDR2 YYNGEE. With 3 bases removed from V and 1 base from J, the gap between germline ends came to 16 bases. This CDR3 is CASSASGGLYNYGYTF. For the CDR3, the DNA is TGTGCCAGCAGCGCTTCGGGGGGACTCTATAACTATGGCTACACCTTC.

This clonotype occurred many times. The chain carries TRBV3-1 and TRBJ2-5; TRBD2 matches 7 bases. This CDR3 contains 13 residues. The germline V gene encodes CDR1 LGHDT and CDR2 YNNKEL (reference sequence). The ends lost 0 bases at V and 8 bases at J; junction bases unmatched: 3. CDR3 nucleotides: TGTGCCAGCAGCCAAGACCGCGGGGGAACCCAGTACTTC. This translates into CASSQDRGGTQYF.

There are a few counts of this clonotype. This chain links TRBV6-1 with TRBJ2-2, with 8 positions matching TRBD2. This CDR3 is 15 amino acids long. Trimming cost V 5 bases and J 2 bases; bases outside gene matches: 4. Germline V gene data show CDR1 as MNHNS and CDR2 as SASEGT. The CDR3 loop reads CASSPRGGNTGELFF. In DNA, the CDR3 is TGTGCCAGCAGTCCACGGGGGGGCAACACCGGGGAGCTGTTTTTT.

At least ten counts were recorded for this clonotype. This rearrangement joins TRBV9 to TRBJ2-1; TRBD2 agrees at 8 bases. The V gene end was trimmed by 0 bases and the J gene end by 6 bases; junction bases not matched to a gene: 5. The length of the CDR3 is 15 residues. CDR1 SGDLS and CDR2 YYNGEE come from the germline V gene. The CDR3 region is CASSVGPGGGNEQFF. CDR3 DNA sequence: TGTGCCAGCAGCGTAGGCCCGGGAGGGGGCAATGAGCAGTTCTTC.

This clonotype was found a few times. One end of the junction is discordant with germline, which a read error may explain. This chain uses TRBV28 with TRBJ1-1; D gene ambiguous. Germline V gene sequence: CDR1 MDHEN, CDR2 SYDVKM. The length of the CDR3 is 14 residues. The CDR3 here is CASSLAGLGTKAFF. CDR3 bases: TGTGCCAGCAGTTTAGCCGGGTTGGGCACTAAAGCTTTCTTT.

This clonotype showed up many times. The J gene is TRBJ1-2, the V gene TRBV3-1; D is undetermined. Germline V gene data show CDR1 as LGHDT and CDR2 as YNNKEL (reference sequence). Trimming shortened V by 1 base and J by 5 bases, and 8 bases separated the two germline ends. CDR3 length: 13 amino acids. The CDR3 sequence: CASSQGEGYGYTF. As DNA, the CDR3 is TGTGCCAGCAGCCAAGGGGAGGGATATGGCTACACCTTC.

This clonotype was seen ten or more times. The chain is built from TRBV7-2 and TRBJ2-7; tentatively, D is TRBD1 or TRBD2 (5 bases each). The CDR3 has 16 residues. From germline, CDR1 is SGHTA and CDR2 FQGNSA. V lost 5 bases, J lost 5 bases, and 22 bases lay in between. In nucleotides, the CDR3 is TGTGCCAGCAGCCCTCCAGGGACGCGCCCACGGGACGAGCAGTACTTC. As protein: CASSPPGTRPRDEQYF.

The chain's CDR3 is CATSRDRSYEQYF. As DNA, the CDR3 is TGTGCCACCAGCAGAGACAGGTCCTACGAGCAGTACTTC. J is TRBJ2-7 and V is TRBV15; no clear D. The CDR3 contains 13 residues. Per germline, CDR1 LNHNV and CDR2 YYDKDF (reference sequence). The germline V and J ends were trimmed by 0 bases and 1 base, with 4 bases remaining between them.

This clonotype was picked up a small number of times. The chain employs TRBV7-2 and TRBJ1-2; D may be TRBD1 (6 bases). V lost 5 bases and J 8 bases, leaving 18 bases between the germline ends. Germline V gene lookup returns CDR1 SGHTA and CDR2 FQGNSA. The CDR3 extends over 14 amino acids. The CDR3 DNA reads TGTGCCAGCAGCCTACCGAGGGGGGCAGGCGGCTACACCTTC. As protein: CASSLPRGAGGYTF.

This clonotype turned up a few times. This sequence joins TRBV28 and TRBJ1-1, with D possibly TRBD1 on 6 matching bases. Germline values: CDR1 MDHEN, CDR2 SYDVKM. The CDR3 has 13 amino acids. The V gene lost 6 bases and the J gene lost 6 bases, with 14 bases spanning the gap. The CDR3 DNA reads TGTGCCAGCAGCTTAACGGGGGCGGCTGAAGCTTTCTTT. Its protein is CASSLTGAAEAFF. The entire variable domain, with the rest obtained from reference TRBV28 and TRBJ1-1, is as follows: DVKVTQSSRYLVKRTGEKVFLECVQDMDHENMFWYRQDPGLGLRLIYFSYDVKMKEKGDIPEGYSVSREKKERFSLILESASTNQTSMYLCASSLTGAAEAFFGQGTRLTVV.

In its sample, this clonotype was seen many times. The CDR3 DNA sequence: TGTGCCAGCACAATAGACAGTTACAATGAGCAGTTCTTC. This gives the protein CASTIDSYNEQFF. J is TRBJ2-1 and V is TRBV7-8, with D tentatively TRBD1 (5 bases). The ends were cut back, 7 bases at V and 4 bases at J, with 11 bases in the middle. This CDR3 is built from 13 residues. Per the germline V gene, CDR1 is SGHVS and CDR2 is FQNEAQ.

This clonotype has at least ten counts. J is TRBJ1-5 and V is TRBV6-2 or TRBV6-3, with TRBD1 identical over 7 bases. The J segment lost 1 base and the V segment lost 2 bases, leaving 17 bases of the junction unmatched. Germline CDR1 is MNHEY and CDR2 is SVGEGT. The CDR3 has 20 amino acids. CDR3 protein: CASSYRTGNYRGLSNQPQHF. The CDR3 DNA reads as TGTGCCAGCAGTTACAGGACAGGTAACTATCGGGGACTAAGCAATCAGCCCCAGCATTTT.

The chain couples TRBV6-5 to TRBJ2-7; 10 bases fit TRBD1. This CDR3 has 15 residues. Germline CDR1 MNHEY, CDR2 SVGAGI. The ends lost 4 bases at V and 6 bases at J; junction bases unmatched: 9. The CDR3, as DNA: TGTGCCAGCAGTTGGGAGGCCAGGACAGGGGGCGAGCAGTACTTC. It encodes CASSWEARTGGEQYF.

This clonotype appeared a few times. This chain joins TRBV5-1 and TRBJ2-7, with 9 nucleotides matching TRBD2. Germline CDR1 reads SGHRS; CDR2 reads YFSETQ. The V and J ends lost 4 bases and 5 bases, in that order; junction bases with no gene match: 19. This CDR3 is built from 18 residues. The CDR3 region is CASSPGGGTVAGAHEQYF. The CDR3 DNA reads as TGCGCCAGCAGCCCTGGGGGGGGCACGGTAGCGGGAGCCCACGAGCAGTACTTC.

This clonotype turned up a few times. The chain couples TRBV7-9 to TRBJ1-6; TRBD1 matches at 7 bases. The CDR3 is 14 amino acids. V gave up 6 bases and J gave up 7 bases; unmatched junction bases: 6. Germline V lookup: CDR1 SEHNR, CDR2 FQNEAQ (reference sequence). CDR3 in amino acids: CASSPRGTNSPLHF. CDR3 DNA: TGTGCCAGCAGTCCCAGGGGGACAAATTCACCCCTCCACTTT.

This clonotype was detected ten times or more. This chain links TRBV30 with TRBJ1-1, with 7 bases aligning to TRBD1. Germline V gene sequence: CDR1 GTSNPN, CDR2 SVGIG (reference sequence). With 3 bases clipped from V and 6 bases from J, the junction kept 13 bases outside the gene matches. This CDR3 spans 15 amino acids. CDR3 residues: CAWRGVTGVVAEAFF. CDR3 nucleotides: TGTGCCTGGAGAGGGGTAACAGGGGTTGTCGCTGAAGCTTTCTTT.

This clonotype occurred many times. The V and J genes are TRBV27 and TRBJ2-1; D is unresolved. Between the trimmed V and J ends, which lost 4 bases and 0 bases, there was a span of 10 bases. There are 15 residues in the CDR3. The germline gives CDR1 MNHEY, CDR2 SMNVEV (reference sequence). CDR3 in DNA: TGTGCCAGCAGTTCCGCCCAAAGCTCCTACAATGAGCAGTTCTTC. Translated: CASSSAQSSYNEQFF.

This clonotype was counted between two and nine times. The genes are TRBV3-1 and TRBJ1-2; 8 bases fit TRBD1. V lost 2 bases and J lost 4; bases outside the gene matches: 15. The CDR3 has 18 residues. Germline-derived CDR1 and CDR2 are LGHDT and YNNKEL (reference sequence). The CDR3 here is CASSQTRDRLLGLYGYTF. The DNA of the CDR3 is TGTGCCAGCAGCCAAACCCGGGACAGGTTATTGGGGCTCTATGGCTACACCTTC.

The chain combines TRBV19 with TRBJ2-1; 9 bases are shared with TRBD2. This CDR3 is built from 17 residues. In germline, CDR1 is LNHDA, CDR2 SQIVND (reference sequence). V lost 5 bases to trimming and J lost 5 bases; unmatched junction nucleotides: 13. CDR3 protein: CASSPLGTSWSDNEQFF. CDR3 nucleotide sequence: TGTGCCAGTAGTCCGCTCGGGACTAGCTGGTCGGACAATGAGCAGTTCTTC.

The sample holds a few counts of this clonotype. This chain joins TRBV15 and TRBJ2-2; TRBD2 matches at 7 bases. V was clipped by 0 bases and J by 2 bases; unmatched bases: 3. Germline CDR1 reads LNHNV; CDR2 reads YYDKDF (reference sequence). The CDR3 length is 16 residues. This CDR3 is CATSRDWGGNTGELFF. The DNA of the CDR3 is TGTGCCACCAGCAGAGATTGGGGGGGTAACACCGGGGAGCTGTTTTTT. The entire variable domain, with the rest obtained from reference TRBV15 and TRBJ2-2, is as follows: DAMVIQNPRYQVTQFGKPVTLSCSQTLNHNVMYWYQQKSSQAPKLLFHYYDKDFNNEADTPDNFQSRRPNTSFCFLDIRSPGLGDTAMYLCATSRDWGGNTGELFFGEGSRLTVL.

This clonotype was seen more than once but under ten times. The conserved phenylalanine or tryptophan normally closing the CDR3 is absent here, so this likely arose from a read error. The rearrangement joins TRBV2 to TRBJ2-7, with TRBD1 matching over 11 bases. In germline, CDR1 is SNHLY, CDR2 FYNNEI. V lost 4 bases and J lost 7; bases outside the gene matches: 3. This CDR3 is 13 amino acids long. The CDR3 DNA reads as TGTGCCAGCAGTGGCAGGGACAGGGGGGAGCAGTACCTC. Translated: CASSGRDRGEQYL.